The 21 T cell receptor beta chains below were found in one sample sequenced in a study of blood T cell repertoires in COVID-19 (dated by TCRdb to the early 2020s). Receptor amplification or capture employed the immunoSEQ multiplex PCR assay. TCRdb's version of the immuneACCESS table is confined to in-frame rearrangements and falls short of the full clone set. An unresolved V gene accounts for under half of the shortfall where checked; the remainder is of unknown origin. This sample gives some 200,000 clones in total; under 90% of them show up just once. In total, the top ten clones hold roughly 4.6% of the sample. Sequences were obtained from peripheral blood. The receptor source for this set is a woman in her sixties who had recovered from COVID-19.

The chain is built from TRBV6-6 and TRBJ2-3; 8 positions match TRBD2. CDR3 length: 15 amino acids. V was clipped by 8 bases and J by 5 bases; unmatched bases: 12. CDR1 is MNHNY, CDR2 SVGAGI, per germline (reference sequence). The CDR3 reads CASYNTRGAIDTQYF. The CDR3 DNA sequence: TGTGCCAGCTACAACACGCGGGGGGCGATAGATACGCAGTATTTT.

V and J are TRBV6-5 and TRBJ2-3; 7 nucleotides line up with TRBD1. CDR1 MNHEY and CDR2 SVGAGI come from the germline V gene. V dropped 6 bases and J dropped 8; count of bases not matched to a gene: 8. The CDR3 is 13 residues long. The CDR3 nucleotides read TGTGCCAGCAGCCTAGACAGGGCCGGTACGCAGTATTTT. Protein product: CASSLDRAGTQYF.

The chain combines TRBV9 with TRBJ2-4, with TRBD1 matching over 9 bases. V gave up 4 bases and J gave up 8 bases; unmatched junction bases: 4. This CDR3 spans 13 amino acids. Germline loops: CDR1 SGDLS, CDR2 YYNGEE. CDR3 coding DNA: TGTGCCAGCAGCACCAGGACAGGGGACATTCAGTACTTC. Its translation is CASSTRTGDIQYF. The whole variable domain, remainder taken from reference TRBV9 and TRBJ2-4, is DSGVTQTPKHLITATGQRVTLRCSPRSGDLSVYWYQQSLDQGLQFLIQYYNGEERAKGNILERFSAQQFPDLHSELNLSSLELGDSALYFCASSTRTGDIQYFGAGTRLSVL.

J is TRBJ1-2 and V is TRBV3-1 (or the pseudogene TRBV3-2); weak D call: TRBD1 (5 bases). The CDR3 length is 16 residues. Germline CDR1 LGHDT, CDR2 YNNKEL (reference sequence). V was pared by 0 bases and J by 2 bases, with 13 bases between. Written as DNA, the CDR3 is TGTGCCAGCAGCCAAGATTTAGCAGCAGGGAACTATGGCTACACCTTC. Amino acids: CASSQDLAAGNYGYTF.

The chain combines TRBV19 with TRBJ1-1, with D maybe TRBD1 (6 bases). Per the germline V gene, CDR1 is LNHDA and CDR2 is SQIVND (reference sequence). Trimming removed 3 bases at V and 11 bases at J, with 16 bases between. This CDR3 spans 13 amino acids. The CDR3 DNA reads TGTGCCAGTAGTATCGAAGGTAAAAGGGGGGCTTTCTTT. Translating gives CASSIEGKRGAFF.

The rearrangement links TRBV6-5 to TRBJ1-6; perhaps TRBD1 as D (5 bases). This CDR3 has 13 amino acids. V shed 6 bases and J shed 8 bases, with 11 bases lying between them. Germline V gives CDR1 MNHEY, CDR2 SVGAGI. CDR3 protein: CASSLRDYSPLHF. CDR3 coding DNA: TGTGCCAGCAGCCTCCGGGACTATTCACCCCTCCACTTT.

The chain combines TRBV2 with TRBJ1-4; TRBD1 matches 10 bases. The CDR3 runs to 14 residues. CDR1 and CDR2 from the germline V gene are SNHLY and FYNNEI. V shed 5 bases, J shed 7 bases, and the junction held 4 bases outside the gene matches. The CDR3 DNA reads TGTGCCAGCAGTAACCGGGACAGGGGTGAAAAACTGTTTTTT. This gives the protein CASSNRDRGEKLFF. Full variable domain (remainder filled in from reference TRBV2 and TRBJ1-4): EPEVTQTPSHQVTQMGQEVILRCVPISNHLYFYWYRQILGQKVEFLVSFYNNEISEKSEIFDDQFSVERPDGSNFTLKIRSTKLEDSAMYFCASSNRDRGEKLFFGSGTQLSVL.

The V and J genes are TRBV29-1 and TRBJ2-7, with D perhaps matching TRBD2 (5 bases). Germline V gives CDR1 SQVTM, CDR2 ANQGSEA. The CDR3 runs 15 residues. V was cut by 3 bases and J by 1 base, with 16 bases left in between. CDR3 amino acids: CSVEDSHPGSYEQYF. In DNA form, the CDR3 reads TGCAGCGTTGAGGACTCCCACCCGGGGTCCTACGAGCAGTACTTC.

This clone has more than one count but fewer than ten. For the CDR3, the DNA is TGTGCCTGGAGCTCGCCGGGAGTTCCCACCTTC. It specifies CAWSSPGVPTF. The chain combines TRBV30 with TRBJ1-2, with D unresolved. Germline V gene lookup returns CDR1 GTSNPN and CDR2 SVGIG (reference sequence). The CDR3 contains 11 residues. V lost 3 bases, J lost 13 bases, and 15 bases lay in between.

This clone was detected a few times. This chain links TRBV4-2 with TRBJ2-7; D may be TRBD1 (7 bases). The CDR3 consists of 15 residues. The germline gives CDR1 LGHNA, CDR2 YNFKEQ. The germline V and J ends were trimmed by 0 bases and 2 bases, with 11 bases remaining between them. The CDR3 coding sequence is TGTGCCAGCAGCCAAGAAAGGAGGGGGCCCTACGAGCAGTACTTC. It translates to CASSQERRGPYEQYF.

The V and J genes are TRBV3-1 (or the pseudogene TRBV3-2) and TRBJ2-3, with 15 bases identical to TRBD2. The V gene end was trimmed by 5 bases and the J gene end by 0 bases; junction bases not matched to a gene: 3. This CDR3 comprises 17 residues. The germline gives CDR1 LGHDT, CDR2 YNNKEL (reference sequence). Here the CDR3 DNA reads TGTGCCAGCAGCGGACTAGCGGGGGGGCGGAGCACAGATACGCAGTATTTT. This translates into CASSGLAGGRSTDTQYF.

This clone has a single count. The chain links TRBV18 to TRBJ2-3; the match to TRBD2 covers 7 bases. Trimming took 2 bases from V and 2 from J; bases not matched to a gene: 7. This CDR3 has 16 amino acids. CDR1 and CDR2 from the germline V gene are KGHSH and LQKENI. The CDR3 here is CASSPNGGGSTDTQYF. In DNA form, the CDR3 reads TGTGCCAGCTCACCAAACGGCGGGGGTTCCACAGATACGCAGTATTTT.

V and J are TRBV7-9 and TRBJ1-2; 10 bases are a match to TRBD1. This CDR3 has 15 residues. V lost 4 bases, J lost 6 bases, and 8 bases stayed unmatched. Germline V gene sequence: CDR1 SEHNR, CDR2 FQNEAQ (reference sequence). CDR3 region: CASSYRDRGQDGYTF. DNA of the CDR3: TGTGCCAGCAGCTACAGAGACAGGGGGCAGGATGGCTACACCTTC.

The V and J genes are TRBV9 and TRBJ1-6; D unclear. Germline values: CDR1 SGDLS, CDR2 YYNGEE. There are 14 residues in the CDR3. Trimming took 0 bases from V and 7 from J, leaving 8 bases between them. The CDR3 loop is CASSVEQNNSPLHF. DNA for the CDR3: TGTGCCAGCAGCGTAGAACAGAACAATTCACCCCTCCACTTT.

This chain uses TRBV18 with TRBJ1-1; no clear D. The V and J ends lost 0 bases and 1 base respectively, with 15 bases between them. CDR3 length: 17 residues. Germline-derived CDR1 and CDR2 are KGHSH and LQKENI. CDR3 sequence (DNA): TGTGCCAGCTCACCACCGGTCCGGGAATGGCGGAACACTGAAGCTTTCTTT. Its translation is CASSPPVREWRNTEAFF.

J is TRBJ2-3 and V is TRBV9, with D tentatively TRBD1 (6 bases). The CDR3 loop spans 14 amino acids. Germline CDR1 and CDR2: SGDLS and YYNGEE. V lost 7 bases, J lost 7 bases, and 19 bases lay in between. Here the CDR3 reads CASSGQLAGNTQYF. DNA of the CDR3: TGTGCCAGCTCCGGACAGCTGGCCGGGAATACGCAGTATTTT.

The V call is TRBV2, the J call TRBJ1-2; 8 nucleotides line up with TRBD1. The CDR3 runs 16 residues. With 0 bases clipped from V and 8 bases from J, the junction kept 11 bases outside the gene matches. CDR1 is SNHLY, CDR2 FYNNEI, per germline. The CDR3 DNA is TGTGCCAGCAGTGAAGCCGGGCCCAGGGGGCTAGAGGGCTACACCTTC. Its protein product is CASSEAGPRGLEGYTF. The full variable domain, its missing parts supplied by reference TRBV2 and TRBJ1-2, is EPEVTQTPSHQVTQMGQEVILRCVPISNHLYFYWYRQILGQKVEFLVSFYNNEISEKSEIFDDQFSVERPDGSNFTLKIRSTKLEDSAMYFCASSEAGPRGLEGYTFGSGTRLTVV.

The chain joins TRBV4-1 to TRBJ2-2, with unresolved D. This CDR3 region has 15 residues. Germline V CDR1 and CDR2: MGHRA, YSYEKL. The ends were cut back, 0 bases at V and 1 base at J, with 6 bases in the middle. CDR3 residues: CASSQESGNTGELFF. CDR3 sequence (DNA): TGCGCCAGCAGCCAAGAATCGGGGAACACCGGGGAGCTGTTTTTT.

V gene TRBV7-3 combines with J gene TRBJ2-1, with TRBD2 matching 9 bases. V lost 5 bases and J lost 3; bases outside the gene matches: 5. This CDR3 spans 15 amino acids. Per the germline V gene, CDR1 is SGHTA and CDR2 is FQGTGA. This CDR3 reads CASSTSGGSYNEQFF. DNA of the CDR3: TGTGCCAGCAGCACGAGCGGGGGGAGCTACAATGAGCAGTTCTTC.

The CDR3 nucleotides are TGTGCCTGGAGTACACCCGGGGGAGGTGCCTATAATTCACCCCTCCACTTT. Its translation: CAWSTPGGGAYNSPLHF. V usage is TRBV30 and J usage is TRBJ1-6, with D tentatively TRBD1 (5 bases). The V gene's germline CDR1 is GTSNPN and CDR2 SVGIG (reference sequence). This CDR3 contains 17 residues. Trimming shortened V by 2 bases and J by 2 bases, and 16 bases separated the two germline ends.

The chain recombines TRBV7-8 with TRBJ2-7, with 8 bases identical to TRBD1. Germline V gene lookup returns CDR1 SGHVS and CDR2 FQNEAQ. This CDR3 is 15 amino acids long. V was clipped by 5 bases and J by 0 bases; unmatched bases: 6. The CDR3 DNA sequence: TGTGCCAGCAGCGCCGGGACAGGCTTCTCCTACGAGCAGTACTTC. This encodes CASSAGTGFSYEQYF.